The next 30 T cell receptor beta chains were all read from a single sample in a study of blood T cell repertoires in COVID-19. Assay used: immunoSEQ multiplex PCR; TCRdb lists only in-frame clones, some missing. The sample has about 180,000 clones, about four fifths seen once. The specimen was peripheral blood. These TCRs come from a human donor in a cohort sampled during active COVID-19.

As concerns this clone: The same CDR3 also results from other DNA sequences found in this sample. The chain uses TRBV9 and TRBJ1-1, with 7 nucleotides matching TRBD1. V trimming: 4 bases; J trimming: 3 bases; junction bases outside the gene matches: 6. The germline V gene encodes CDR1 SGDLS and CDR2 YYNGEE. The CDR3 runs to 14 residues. The CDR3 sequence is CASSPTGRDTEAFF. The CDR3, as DNA: TGTGCCAGCAGCCCGACAGGGCGGGACACTGAAGCTTTCTTT.

The sample holds one count of this clone. The J gene is TRBJ1-2, the V gene TRBV11-2; 7 nucleotides align to TRBD1. The CDR3 runs to 17 residues. J gave up 6 bases and V 5 bases, and 18 bases lay outside the gene matches. CDR1 is SGHAT, CDR2 FQNNGV, per germline. The CDR3 here is CASSPHPDVGGEDGYTF. In DNA form, the CDR3 reads TGTGCCAGCAGCCCCCACCCCGATGTAGGGGGCGAAGATGGCTACACCTTC.

The chain is built from TRBV5-5 and TRBJ1-4, with D possibly matching TRBD1 (5 bases). The V end lost 0 bases, the J end lost 7 bases, and 16 bases lay between the germline ends. The germline CDR1 and CDR2 sequences are SGHKS and YYEKEE (reference sequence). The CDR3 loop spans 16 amino acids. The CDR3 sequence: CASSLAGRGSIEKLFF. The CDR3 DNA reads TGTGCCAGCAGCTTGGCCGGGAGGGGAAGTATTGAAAAACTGTTTTTT.

The chain combines TRBV6-5 with TRBJ1-3; D is undetermined. The CDR3 sequence is 14 residues long. Germline V gene lookup returns CDR1 MNHEY and CDR2 SVGAGI. Trimming shortened V by 5 bases and J by 3 bases, and 11 bases separated the two germline ends. The CDR3 nucleotides are TGTGCCAGCAGTAGCGGGGAAATTGGAAACACCATATATTTT. Translated: CASSSGEIGNTIYF.

The chain employs TRBV7-6 and TRBJ2-1; D is perhaps TRBD2 (6 bases). The germline V gene encodes CDR1 SGHVS and CDR2 FNYEAQ. The V gene lost 1 base and the J gene lost 4 bases, with 11 bases spanning the gap. CDR3 length: 15 amino acids. CDR3 amino acids: CASSLVAGPYNEQFF. CDR3 coding DNA: TGTGCCAGCAGCTTAGTCGCGGGGCCTTACAATGAGCAGTTCTTC.

V gene TRBV12-3 or TRBV12-4 combines with J gene TRBJ1-1; a weak D match, TRBD1 (6 bases). V was pared by 4 bases and J by 5 bases, with 11 bases between. The CDR3 is 13 amino acids. The CDR3 coding sequence is TGTGCCAGCAGTTCTAAGGGGGATACTGAAGCTTTCTTT. Its protein is CASSSKGDTEAFF.

In this sample, this clone turned up once. The chain joins TRBV5-1 to TRBJ2-7; TRBD1 agrees at 12 bases. The V segment lost 2 bases and the J segment 6 bases; nucleotides outside the gene matches: 6. Germline CDR1 reads SGHRS; CDR2 reads YFSETQ. The CDR3 runs 15 residues. The chain's CDR3 is CASSFGGTGGLEQYF. The CDR3 coding sequence is TGCGCCAGCAGCTTCGGGGGGACAGGGGGCCTCGAGCAGTACTTC. Supplemented by reference TRBV5-1 and TRBJ2-7, the full variable domain reads KAGVTQTPRYLIKTRGQQVTLSCSPISGHRSVSWYQQTPGQGLQFLFEYFSETQRNKGNFPGRFSGRQFSNSRSEMNVSTLELGDSALYLCASSFGGTGGLEQYFGPGTRLTVT.

In nucleotides, the CDR3 is TGTGCCAGCAGCTCGACGGGGGGTGCAACTAATGAAAAACTGTTTTTT. Its translation is CASSSTGGATNEKLFF. The V gene is TRBV9, the J gene TRBJ1-4; D perhaps matches TRBD1 (5 bases). Germline CDR1 is SGDLS and CDR2 is YYNGEE. This CDR3 is 16 amino acids long. V lost 4 bases to trimming and J lost 0 bases, with 13 bases between them.

This clone was counted a single time. The CDR3 reads CASSPLGRERYEQYF. The CDR3 region has the DNA TGTGCCAGCAGCCCCCTCGGGCGGGAGCGCTACGAGCAGTACTTC. This chain links TRBV11-2 with TRBJ2-7, with 7 bases aligning to TRBD2. The CDR3 contains 15 residues. Germline V gene lookup returns CDR1 SGHAT and CDR2 FQNNGV. The trim removed 5 bases at V and 3 bases at J, leaving 10 bases unmatched.

The chain is built from TRBV5-1 and TRBJ1-2; no clear D. V lost 5 bases and J lost 6, with 17 bases in between. This CDR3 contains 14 residues. Germline V gene lookup returns CDR1 SGHRS and CDR2 YFSETQ. The chain's CDR3 is CASRSPRDGNGYTF. The CDR3, as DNA: TGCGCCAGCAGGTCCCCCCGGGATGGAAATGGCTACACCTTC.

The rearrangement joins TRBV3-1 (or the pseudogene TRBV3-2) to TRBJ1-1; D unclear. V lost 0 bases, J lost 7 bases, and 6 bases lay in between. This CDR3 is 12 amino acids long. The V gene's germline CDR1 is LGHDT and CDR2 YNNKEL (reference sequence). This chain's CDR3 is CASSQEGSEAFF. CDR3 coding DNA: TGTGCCAGCAGCCAAGAGGGGAGTGAAGCTTTCTTT.

The V and J genes are TRBV7-9 and TRBJ1-3; D is perhaps TRBD1 (6 bases). The CDR3 is 17 amino acids. Per the germline V gene, CDR1 is SEHNR and CDR2 is FQNEAQ (reference sequence). V lost 3 bases to trimming and J lost 0 bases, with 15 bases between them. The CDR3 DNA follows: TGTGCCAGCAGCTTCTCGGACAGCACACTCTCTGGAAACACCATATATTTT. Encoded protein: CASSFSDSTLSGNTIYF. The variable domain in full, completed from reference TRBV7-9 and TRBJ1-3, reads DTGVSQNPRHKITKRGQNVTFRCDPISEHNRLYWYRQTLGQGPEFLTYFQNEAQLEKSRLLSDRFSAERPKGSFSTLEIQRTEQGDSAMYLCASSFSDSTLSGNTIYFGEGSWLTVV.

The rearrangement joins TRBV2 to TRBJ2-7; TRBD1 matches at 9 bases. The germline gives CDR1 SNHLY, CDR2 FYNNEI. V lost 6 bases, J lost 3 bases, and 9 bases stayed unmatched. CDR3 length equals 15 residues. This chain's CDR3 is CASRLRDRDDYEQYF. The CDR3 region has the DNA TGTGCCAGCAGGTTACGGGACAGGGATGACTACGAGCAGTACTTC. Based on the CDR3 plus reference TRBV2 and TRBJ2-7, the full variable domain is EPEVTQTPSHQVTQMGQEVILRCVPISNHLYFYWYRQILGQKVEFLVSFYNNEISEKSEIFDDQFSVERPDGSNFTLKIRSTKLEDSAMYFCASRLRDRDDYEQYFGPGTRLTVT.

This clone has a single count. The chain couples TRBV19 to TRBJ2-7, with 7 bases fitting TRBD1. This CDR3 spans 13 amino acids. Germline CDR1 and CDR2: LNHDA and SQIVND (reference sequence). J was trimmed by 1 base and V by 9 bases; bases with no gene match: 6. The CDR3 protein is CASSGTASYEQYF. DNA for the CDR3: TGTGCCAGCTCCGGGACAGCTTCCTACGAGCAGTACTTC.

The V gene is TRBV5-6, the J gene TRBJ2-7, with 7 bases that match TRBD2. Looked up from germline, CDR1 is SGHDT and CDR2 is YYEEEE. This CDR3 spans 15 amino acids. V lost 3 bases to trimming and J lost 4 bases; unmatched junction nucleotides: 10. CDR3 coding DNA: TGTGCCAGCAGCTGGAGACCTAGCGGAGAGTACGAGCAGTACTTC. This translates into CASSWRPSGEYEQYF.

This chain's CDR3 is CASSLGGLREDTEAFF. CDR3 sequence (DNA): TGTGCCAGCTCCCTTGGCGGGCTTCGGGAAGACACTGAAGCTTTCTTT. This chain uses TRBV18 with TRBJ1-1; D remains unclear. Trimming shortened V by 6 bases and J by 3 bases, and 20 bases separated the two germline ends. The CDR3 is 16 amino acids. The germline V gene encodes CDR1 KGHSH and CDR2 LQKENI.

The chain links TRBV18 to TRBJ2-7; the match to TRBD1 covers 8 bases. Germline V lookup: CDR1 KGHSH, CDR2 LQKENI. V lost 2 bases and J lost 0; bases outside the gene matches: 6. The CDR3 length is 16 residues. The CDR3 protein is CASSPARTGNSYEQYF. The CDR3 region has the DNA TGTGCCAGCTCACCAGCCCGGACAGGGAACTCCTACGAGCAGTACTTC.

This chain uses TRBV7-2 with TRBJ1-5; 9 bases align to TRBD1. The V and J ends lost 1 base and 0 bases, in that order; junction bases with no gene match: 4. The CDR3 is made up of 17 amino acids. Germline V gives CDR1 SGHTA, CDR2 FQGNSA. CDR3: CASSLGQGEYSNQPQHF. DNA of the CDR3: TGTGCCAGCAGCTTAGGACAGGGGGAGTATAGCAATCAGCCCCAGCATTTT.

This rearrangement joins TRBV9 to TRBJ1-5; no reliable D call. The CDR3 spans 14 residues. Germline CDR1 SGDLS, CDR2 YYNGEE. V was pared by 0 bases and J by 4 bases, with 8 bases between. CDR3 nucleotides: TGTGCCAGCAGCGTAGTGAGGCGGAATCAGCCCCAGCATTTT. Protein product: CASSVVRRNQPQHF. Full variable domain (missing parts from reference TRBV9 and TRBJ1-5): DSGVTQTPKHLITATGQRVTLRCSPRSGDLSVYWYQQSLDQGLQFLIQYYNGEERAKGNILERFSAQQFPDLHSELNLSSLELGDSALYFCASSVVRRNQPQHFGDGTRLSIL.

This chain uses TRBV7-6 with TRBJ2-7, with unresolved D. Per the germline V gene, CDR1 is SGHVS and CDR2 is FNYEAQ. Trimming shortened V by 0 bases and J by 0 bases, and 3 bases separated the two germline ends. The CDR3 contains 13 residues. This chain's CDR3 is CASSLAVSYEQYF. The CDR3 DNA reads TGTGCCAGCAGCTTAGCCGTCTCCTACGAGCAGTACTTC.

V gene TRBV4-1 combines with J gene TRBJ1-2, with TRBD1 matching 7 bases. The CDR3 has 15 residues. CDR1 and CDR2 (germline): MGHRA, YSYEKL. V trimming: 0 bases; J trimming: 2 bases; junction bases outside the gene matches: 3. The CDR3, as DNA: TGCGCCAGCAGCCAAGATCCGGGACAGAACTATGGCTACACCTTC. Its translation: CASSQDPGQNYGYTF.

The chain carries TRBV2 and TRBJ2-2; TRBD1 matches 7 bases. Germline V lookup: CDR1 SNHLY, CDR2 FYNNEI. The length of the CDR3 is 14 residues. Germline trimming cut 9 bases from V and 2 bases from J; bases unmatched to any gene: 6. The DNA for the CDR3 is TGTGCCAGACAGGGGCGTGATAACACCGGGGAGCTGTTTTTT. Protein sequence: CARQGRDNTGELFF.

V and J are TRBV5-1 and TRBJ2-7, with 7 bases lining up with TRBD1. Per germline, CDR1 SGHRS and CDR2 YFSETQ. This CDR3 spans 15 amino acids. The V segment lost 4 bases and the J segment 2 bases; nucleotides outside the gene matches: 9. The CDR3, as DNA: TGCGCCAGCAGCCGTGACAGGGATAGACCCTACGAGCAGTACTTC. Translated: CASSRDRDRPYEQYF.

The chain joins TRBV5-5 to TRBJ2-7; weak D call: TRBD2 (5 bases). The CDR3 is made up of 16 amino acids. Trimming cost V 4 bases and J 2 bases, with 19 bases left between them. The germline V gene encodes CDR1 SGHKS and CDR2 YYEKEE (reference sequence). The CDR3 DNA reads TGTGCCAGCAGCGCGGACTCTTCGAGAATCACCTACGAGCAGTACTTC. This gives the protein CASSADSSRITYEQYF.

V is TRBV13 and J is TRBJ1-2; 8 positions match TRBD1. Trimming at V came to 0 bases and at J to 5 bases, leaving 17 bases not matched to a gene. The CDR3 is made up of 19 amino acids. The germline V gene has CDR1 PRHDT and CDR2 FYEKMQ (reference sequence). The CDR3 DNA follows: TGTGCCAGCAGCTTAGGCCGCACTCTTGGGGACAGGCCTCCATATGGCTACACCTTC. Translated, it gives CASSLGRTLGDRPPYGYTF.

With respect to this clone: Other DNA variants within this sample encode the same CDR3. The chain links TRBV12-3 or TRBV12-4 to TRBJ1-2; D uncertain. The CDR3 sequence is 12 residues long. V was trimmed by 3 bases and J by 3 bases, leaving 5 bases between them. Here the CDR3 reads CASSFGDYGYTF. The CDR3 coding sequence is TGTGCCAGCAGTTTTGGAGACTATGGCTACACCTTC.

The V call is TRBV7-2, the J call TRBJ2-7; maybe TRBD1 (5 bases). Germline CDR1 and CDR2: SGHTA and FQGNSA. The CDR3 covers 13 residues. The germline V and J ends were trimmed by 2 bases and 3 bases, with 8 bases remaining between them. This CDR3 reads CASSLSRDYEQYF. In DNA, the CDR3 is TGTGCCAGCAGCTTATCCAGGGACTACGAGCAGTACTTC.

The chain recombines TRBV7-8 with TRBJ2-5, with 10 bases that match TRBD2. V was clipped by 4 bases and J by 6 bases; unmatched bases: 8. Germline CDR1 SGHVS, CDR2 FQNEAQ. The CDR3 spans 15 residues. The CDR3 region is CASSSERGGLKTQYF. The CDR3 nucleotides are TGTGCCAGCAGCTCCGAGCGGGGGGGCCTCAAGACCCAGTACTTC. The full variable domain, its missing parts supplied by reference TRBV7-8 and TRBJ2-5, is GAGVSQSPRYKVAKRGQDVALRCDPISGHVSLFWYQQALGQGPEFLTYFQNEAQLDKSGLPSDRFFAERPEGSVSTLKIQRTQQEDSAVYLCASSSERGGLKTQYFGPGTRLLVL.

The CDR3 here is CAWSGDRGTEAFF. CDR3 DNA sequence: TGTGCCTGGAGTGGGGACAGGGGGACTGAAGCTTTCTTT. The V call is TRBV30, the J call TRBJ1-1; TRBD1 matches 11 bases. This CDR3 is 13 amino acids long. Germline assignment: CDR1 GTSNPN and CDR2 SVGIG (reference sequence). Trimming cost V 1 base and J 5 bases; bases outside gene matches: 0.

This CDR3 is CASSYHGTSGGPTLGETQYF. CDR3 DNA: TGTGCCAGCAGTTACCACGGGACTAGCGGGGGCCCGACCCTCGGGGAGACCCAGTACTTC. V is TRBV6-2 or TRBV6-3 and J is TRBJ2-5; 14 positions match TRBD2. Germline assignment: CDR1 MNHEY and CDR2 SVGEGT. CDR3 length equals 20 residues. V trimming: 2 bases; J trimming: 5 bases; junction bases outside the gene matches: 16.